These 19 T cell receptor beta chains originate from one sample sequenced in a study of CD8+CD57+ T cells in acquired aplastic anemia. TCR beta VDJ and CDR3 profiling used genomic DNA as template. TCRdb analysed the reads with MiXCR anew, one entry per CDR3 protein. This sample yields about 180,000 distinct CDR3 sequences, of which 46% are seen a single time; 2.5% to 3.5% belongs to the top ten. What was sequenced was sorted CD4+, CD8+, or CD8+CD57+ T cells (not recorded which) from PBMCs. The receptors derive from a human donor in good health.

This rearrangement joins TRBV18 to TRBJ2-3; either TRBD1 or TRBD2 may fit D (5 bases each). V was pared by 4 bases and J by 5 bases, with 10 bases between. Germline V gene data show CDR1 as KGHSH and CDR2 as LQKENI. This CDR3 has 13 amino acids. Here the CDR3 reads CASSRDEIDTQYF. CDR3 DNA: TGTGCCAGCTCACGGGACGAAATAGATACGCAGTATTTT.

This clonotype was found many times. The chain carries TRBV25-1 and TRBJ2-1; D is uncertain. The CDR3 sequence is 13 residues long. V gave up 5 bases and J gave up 5 bases, with 10 bases separating them. Germline V CDR1 and CDR2: MGHDK, SYGVNS. DNA of the CDR3: TGTGCCAGCAGTCAGCCAAATGACAATGAGCAGTTCTTC. This encodes CASSQPNDNEQFF.

This clonotype has at least ten counts. The chain joins TRBV20-1 to TRBJ1-5; no definite D call. The CDR3 is 14 amino acids. The V and J ends lost 0 bases and 1 base respectively, with 7 bases between them. CDR1 and CDR2 (germline): DFQATT, SNEGSKA (reference sequence). The CDR3 reads CSARDSWSNQPQHF. The CDR3, as DNA: TGCAGTGCTAGAGACTCATGGAGCAATCAGCCCCAGCATTTT.

Ten or more counts support this clonotype. This sequence joins TRBV6-5 and TRBJ1-4; no definite D call. CDR3 length: 14 amino acids. V was clipped by 6 bases and J by 10 bases, with 18 bases between them. The V gene's germline CDR1 is MNHEY and CDR2 SVGAGI. CDR3 DNA sequence: TGTGCCAGCAGGTATAGAACGGATGGAGGAAAACTGTTTTTT. It codes for CASRYRTDGGKLFF.

There are many counts of this clonotype. The chain recombines TRBV18 with TRBJ2-7; TRBD2 agrees at 10 bases. V lost 0 bases, J lost 6 bases, and 8 bases stayed unmatched. In germline, CDR1 is KGHSH, CDR2 LQKENI. This CDR3 is built from 16 residues. The CDR3 spells CASSPPTASGSGEQYF. DNA of the CDR3: TGTGCCAGCTCACCACCGACGGCTAGCGGGAGTGGCGAGCAGTACTTC.

This chain connects TRBV20-1 to TRBJ2-7; 15 positions agree with TRBD2. The CDR3 consists of 16 residues. Germline CDR1 reads DFQATT; CDR2 reads SNEGSKA (reference sequence). Germline trimming cut 3 bases from V and 3 bases from J; bases unmatched to any gene: 6. Here the CDR3 DNA reads TGCAGTGCTAGTCCCCGGGGACTAGCGGGAGGCTACGAGCAGTACTTC. Its translation is CSASPRGLAGGYEQYF.

As for this clonotype: With a much larger clone just one base away, this may be a read error. J is TRBJ1-1 and V is TRBV10-2; 9 bases fit TRBD1. This CDR3 is built from 17 residues. J was trimmed by 1 base and V by 3 bases; bases with no gene match: 9. Per the germline V gene, CDR1 is WSHSY and CDR2 is SAAADI. The CDR3 is CASSEGTGIGGNTEAFF. The CDR3, as DNA: TGCGCCAGCAGTGAAGGGACAGGGATTGGGGGGAACACTGAAGCTTTCTTT.

This clonotype was observed many times. The CDR3 loop reads CASSFLAGAAEQYF. The CDR3 DNA sequence: TGTGCCAGCAGCTTCCTAGCGGGAGCGGCTGAGCAGTACTTC. This chain uses TRBV5-5 with TRBJ2-7; 10 positions agree with TRBD2. V lost 2 bases to trimming and J lost 7 bases; unmatched junction nucleotides: 6. Germline V lookup: CDR1 SGHKS, CDR2 YYEKEE (reference sequence). The CDR3 covers 14 residues.

This clonotype was recorded once. One junction end disagrees with the germline gene, perhaps due to a read error. The chain combines TRBV7-9 with TRBJ1-1, with unresolved D. Germline V gene data show CDR1 as SEHNR and CDR2 as FQNEAQ (reference sequence). The CDR3 is 13 amino acids. The CDR3 reads CASSLDQNTEAFF. Here the CDR3 DNA reads TGCGCCAGCAGCTTGGACCAGAACACTGAAGCTTTCTTT. The full variable domain, with the rest looked up from reference TRBV7-9 and TRBJ1-1, is DTGVSQNPRHKITKRGQNVTFRCDPISEHNRLYWYRQTLGQGPEFLTYFQNEAQLEKSRLLSDRFSAERPKGSFSTLEIQRTEQGDSAMYLCASSLDQNTEAFFGQGTRLTVV.

This clonotype was found many times. The chain combines TRBV24-1 with TRBJ2-3; 11 nucleotides agree with TRBD2. This CDR3 has 15 amino acids. V trimming: 4 bases; J trimming: 4 bases; junction bases outside the gene matches: 3. CDR1 is KGHDR and CDR2 is SFDVKD in the germline V gene. The CDR3 loop reads CATSEIAGGSDTQYF. The CDR3 bases are TGTGCCACCAGTGAAATAGCGGGAGGGTCAGATACGCAGTATTTT.

This clonotype came up a few times. The chain combines TRBV7-6 with TRBJ2-5; either TRBD1 or TRBD2 may fit D (5 bases each). The CDR3 covers 16 residues. V shed 1 base and J shed 5 bases, with 17 bases lying between them. Germline CDR1 SGHVS, CDR2 FNYEAQ. The CDR3 sequence is CASSLEGRGAQETQYF. CDR3 sequence (DNA): TGTGCCAGCAGCTTAGAGGGGAGAGGGGCCCAGGAGACCCAGTACTTC.

This clonotype came up many times. The rearrangement joins TRBV10-1 to TRBJ2-7; D is possibly TRBD2 (5 bases). The germline V and J ends were trimmed by 6 bases and 0 bases, with 15 bases remaining between them. Germline CDR1 WNHNN, CDR2 SYGVQD (reference sequence). CDR3 size: 15 residues. CDR3: CASRWTSVPSYEQYF. CDR3 nucleotides: TGCGCCAGCAGGTGGACTTCTGTCCCCTCCTACGAGCAGTACTTC.

Of note for this clonotype: This could be a read error, since a much larger clone is one nucleotide away. The rearrangement joins TRBV7-2 to TRBJ2-5; D is undetermined. Germline CDR1 reads SGHTA; CDR2 reads FQGNSA. The CDR3 sequence is 12 residues long. The ends were cut back, 1 base at V and 5 bases at J, with 5 bases in the middle. This chain's CDR3 is CASSLGWETQYF. The CDR3 coding sequence is TGTGCCAGCAGCTTAGGTTGGGAGACCCAGTACTTC.

This clonotype has at least ten counts. The chain joins TRBV30 to TRBJ2-7; 8 bases align to TRBD1. J lost 2 bases, V lost 2 bases, and 5 bases had no gene match. The CDR3 runs 14 residues. Germline CDR1 GTSNPN, CDR2 SVGIG (reference sequence). The DNA for the CDR3 is TGTGCCTGGAGTACCGGACAGGGTGCCTACGAGCAGTACTTC. Its translation: CAWSTGQGAYEQYF.

This clonotype appeared many times. The chain links TRBV29-1 to TRBJ1-2; 9 bases line up with TRBD1. The V and J ends lost 6 bases and 5 bases, in that order; junction bases with no gene match: 7. Per germline, CDR1 SQVTM and CDR2 ANQGSEA. The CDR3 is made up of 13 amino acids. The CDR3 region has the DNA TGCAGCGTCGGGACAGGGCTTGGGTATGGCTACACCTTC. Amino acid sequence: CSVGTGLGYGYTF. Filled out from reference TRBV29-1 and TRBJ1-2, the complete variable domain reads SAVISQKPSRDICQRGTSLTIQCQVDSQVTMMFWYRQQPGQSLTLIATANQGSEATYESGFVIDKFPISRPNLTFSTLTVSNMSPEDSSIYLCSVGTGLGYGYTFGSGTRLTVV.

Concerning this clonotype: A read error may be the cause here, since a much bigger clone is one base away. The genes are TRBV12-5 and TRBJ2-5; tentative D call: TRBD1 (6 bases). CDR3 size: 13 residues. Germline CDR1 reads LGHNT; CDR2 reads FRNRAP. Trimming cost V 5 bases and J 6 bases, with 13 bases left between them. The DNA for the CDR3 is TGTGCTAGTGGTGACAGGCTACAACAGACCCAGTACTTC. Its protein product is CASGDRLQQTQYF. Full variable domain (outside the CDR3, taken from reference TRBV12-5 and TRBJ2-5): DARVTQTPRHKVTEMGQEVTMRCQPILGHNTVFWYRQTMMQGLELLAYFRNRAPLDDSGMPKDRFSAEMPDATLATLKIQPSEPRDSAVYFCASGDRLQQTQYFGPGTRLLVL.

The chain couples TRBV5-5 to TRBJ1-1, with D unresolved. The CDR3 has 14 amino acids. Trimming took 4 bases from V and 2 from J, leaving 12 bases between them. Germline assignment: CDR1 SGHKS and CDR2 YYEKEE (reference sequence). CDR3 sequence: CASSQARFNTEAFF. For the CDR3, the DNA is TGTGCCAGCAGCCAAGCCCGGTTTAACACTGAAGCTTTCTTT.

In regard to this clonotype: A clone one base away is much larger, so this may be a read error. The chain uses TRBV20-1 and TRBJ1-3; D gene uncertain. CDR1 and CDR2 (germline): DFQATT, SNEGSKA (reference sequence). The CDR3 is 14 residues long. The CDR3 region is CSARDLSVGNAIYF. In DNA, the CDR3 is TGCAGTGCTAGAGATTTGTCTGTTGGAAACGCCATATATTTT.

To note about this clonotype: A clone one base away is much larger, so this may be a read error. The chain employs TRBV19 and TRBJ1-5; TRBD1 aligns across 8 bases. The CDR3 sequence is 18 residues long. Per the germline V gene, CDR1 is LNHDA and CDR2 is SQIVND (reference sequence). The ends lost 5 bases at V and 8 bases at J; junction bases unmatched: 20. CDR3: CASSGSRGRDLQGEPQHF. The CDR3 coding sequence is TGTGCCAGTAGTGGAAGCCGGGGCCGGGACCTACAGGGGGAGCCCCAGCATTTT. Using reference TRBV19 and TRBJ1-5 for the parts outside the CDR3, the full variable domain is DGGITQSPKYLFRKEGQNVTLSCEQNLNHDAMYWYRQDPGQGLRLIYYSQIVNDFQKGDIAEGYSVSREKKESFPLTVTSAQKNPTAFYLCASSGSRGRDLQGEPQHFGDGTRLSIL.